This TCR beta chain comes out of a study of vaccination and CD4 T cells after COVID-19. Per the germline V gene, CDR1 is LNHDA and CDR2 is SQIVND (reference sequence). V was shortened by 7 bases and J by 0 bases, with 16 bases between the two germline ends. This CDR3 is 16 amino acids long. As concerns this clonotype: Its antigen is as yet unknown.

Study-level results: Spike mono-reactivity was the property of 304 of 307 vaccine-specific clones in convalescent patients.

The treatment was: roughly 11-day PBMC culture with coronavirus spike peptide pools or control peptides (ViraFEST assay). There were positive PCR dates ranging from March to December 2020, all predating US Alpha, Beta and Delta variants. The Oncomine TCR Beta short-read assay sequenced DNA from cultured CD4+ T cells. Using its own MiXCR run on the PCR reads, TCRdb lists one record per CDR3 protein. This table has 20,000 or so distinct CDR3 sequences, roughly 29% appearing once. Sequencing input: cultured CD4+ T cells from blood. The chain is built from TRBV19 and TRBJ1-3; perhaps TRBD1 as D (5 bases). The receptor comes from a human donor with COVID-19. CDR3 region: CASTQTGLNSGNTIYF. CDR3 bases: TGTGCCAGTACCCAAACGGGACTGAACTCTGGAAACACCATATATTTT. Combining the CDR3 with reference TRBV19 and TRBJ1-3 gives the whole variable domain DGGITQSPKYLFRKEGQNVTLSCEQNLNHDAMYWYRQDPGQGLRLIYYSQIVNDFQKGDIAEGYSVSREKKESFPLTVTSAQKNPTAFYLCASTQTGLNSGNTIYFGEGSWLTVV.